This T cell receptor (beta chain) was captured by sequencing in a study of blood T cell repertoires in COVID-19. Study background: The cDNA or gDNA used as material had been derived from T cells, B-cell-depleted T cells, or PBMCs.

The V end was cut by 5 bases, the J end by 1 base, with 11 bases between. Germline values: CDR1 SGHVS, CDR2 FNYEAQ. CDR3 length: 14 amino acids. Authors' data handling: Nucleated cell number was recorded as an estimate derived from reference gene primer amplification. TCRdb keeps only in-frame clones here, not all; method: immunoSEQ multiplex PCR. V and J calls and clone size are those listed in that table; D and trimming were worked out from the DNA. This table holds under 50,000 clones, around 82% found once. The sequencing sample was made of peripheral blood. This clonotype originated in a woman aged 65 to 85 with acute or convalescent COVID-19. The chain employs TRBV7-6 and TRBJ1-2, with a possible D match to TRBD1 (5 bases). DNA of the CDR3: TGTGCCAGCAGCCTAGGACACCGTAACTATGGCTACACCTTC. Its translation is CASSLGHRNYGYTF.